Listed below are T cell receptor beta chains from one sample, sequenced in a study of identical twins. TCRdb reanalysed the 5' RACE reads using MiXCR and keeps one entry per CDR3 protein. Of under 900,000 distinct CDR3 sequences in the sample, about 12% were seen once. A further study also used this sample, focusing on yellow fever vaccine responses in identical twins.

The sample was PBMCs. These receptor sequences come from a woman aged 18-35 years in good health. Each CDR3 is given with its conserved first and last residue. Size values are once, few and many counts, or a class for expanded clones, and some rows have none.

clone_size	v_call	j_call	cdr3_aa
-	TRBV28	TRBJ2-1	CASTGTNSYNEQFF
few	TRBV5-1	TRBJ2-6	CASSSPRQSGANVLTF
many	TRBV6-1	TRBJ2-3	CASREGTSTDTQYF
-	TRBV28	TRBJ2-1	CASSPGGRGIYNEQFF
-	TRBV20-1	TRBJ2-1	CSAIRGGPNEQFF
many	TRBV20-1	TRBJ2-3	CSARVGSTSTDTQYF
many	TRBV12-3/TRBV12-4	TRBJ2-2	CASRLTGAGELFF
-	TRBV20-1	TRBJ1-1	CSAPDTNFEAFF
few	TRBV7-9	TRBJ2-7	CASSLGLGQTYEQYF
-	TRBV11-2	TRBJ2-5	CASSPAGGLETQYF
many	TRBV12-3/TRBV12-4	TRBJ1-1	CASRFKGGAGEAFF
-	TRBV10-3	TRBJ1-3	CATGTGGNTIYF
few	TRBV4-2	TRBJ1-2	CASTHDRANYGYTF
few	TRBV4-1	TRBJ2-1	CASSQGTSGAPEQFF